This record covers a single T cell receptor beta chain. CDR1 is ENHRY, CDR2 SYGVKD, per germline. Trimming pared 3 bases from V and 0 bases from J, leaving 14 bases between. CDR3 length: 16 residues. The assay was immunoSEQ multiplex PCR, and TCRdb's table has in-frame clones only and misses some. The table has millions of clones, approximately 95% seen once; the top ten hold approximately 0.13%. This record belongs to a study of shared clonotypes between healthy human individuals. Sequencing input: naive CD4+ T cells sorted from blood. As to subset: CD45RA+ positively selected. The rearrangement uses TRBV10-3 and TRBJ1-1; D uncertain. The sequence was collected from a man aged 18 to 30 in good health. The CDR3 DNA follows: TGTGCCATCAGTGAAGGCAGACGCTTGATGAACACTGAAGCTTTCTTT. It translates to CAISEGRRLMNTEAFF.